This T cell receptor beta chain was found in a study of T cells after yellow fever vaccination. Study-wide results and caveats: In FACS-sorted repertoires, abundant clonotypes from the bulk population could appear as contaminants.

MiXCR, run by TCRdb on the 5' RACE reads, gives a single entry per CDR3 protein. The sample holds under 550,000 distinct CDR3 sequences; about a fifth are singletons and the top ten take around 16%. The table lists this clonotype with many counts. Its antigen is still unknown. Germline CDR1 reads SGHDT; CDR2 reads YYEEEE. The CDR3 length is 11 residues. With 2 bases removed from V and 7 bases from J, the gap between germline ends came to 3 bases. Material: PBMCs, obtained more than 20 days after the first yellow fever vaccination. The TCR was taken from a man aged 18 to 29 who received the YFV17D yellow fever vaccine. The V gene is TRBV5-6, the J gene TRBJ2-2, with unresolved D. CDR3 residues: CASSLIGELFF. The CDR3, as DNA: TGTGCCAGCAGCTTAATCGGGGAGCTGTTTTTT. The full variable domain, with the rest looked up from reference TRBV5-6 and TRBJ2-2, is DAGVTQSPTHLIKTRGQQVTLRCSPKSGHDTVSWYQQALGQGPQFIFQYYEEEERQRGNFPDRFSGHQFPNYSSELNVNALLLGDSALYLCASSLIGELFFGEGSRLTVL.